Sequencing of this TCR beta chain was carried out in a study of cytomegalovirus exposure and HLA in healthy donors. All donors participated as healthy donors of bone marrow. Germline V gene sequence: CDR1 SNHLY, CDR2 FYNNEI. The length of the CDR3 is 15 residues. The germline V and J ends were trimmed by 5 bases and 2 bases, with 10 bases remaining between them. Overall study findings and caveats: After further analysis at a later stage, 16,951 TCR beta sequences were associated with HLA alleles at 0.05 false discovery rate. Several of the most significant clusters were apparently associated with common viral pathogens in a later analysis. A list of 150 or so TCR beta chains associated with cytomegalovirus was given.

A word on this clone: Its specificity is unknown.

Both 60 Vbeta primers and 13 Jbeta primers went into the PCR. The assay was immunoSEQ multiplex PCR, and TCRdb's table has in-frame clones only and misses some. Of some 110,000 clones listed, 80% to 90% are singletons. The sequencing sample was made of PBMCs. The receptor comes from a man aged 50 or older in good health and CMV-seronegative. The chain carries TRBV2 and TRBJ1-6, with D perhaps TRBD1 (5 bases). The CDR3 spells CASSLTDPYNSPLHF. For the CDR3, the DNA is TGTGCCAGCAGTTTGACAGATCCCTATAATTCACCCCTCCACTTT. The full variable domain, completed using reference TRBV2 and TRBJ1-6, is EPEVTQTPSHQVTQMGQEVILRCVPISNHLYFYWYRQILGQKVEFLVSFYNNEISEKSEIFDDQFSVERPDGSNFTLKIRSTKLEDSAMYFCASSLTDPYNSPLHFGNGTRLTVT.